This TCR beta chain was obtained from a study of blood T cell repertoires in COVID-19. The V end lost 5 bases, the J end lost 0 bases, and 14 bases lay between the germline ends. Germline V lookup: CDR1 LNHDA, CDR2 SQIVND (reference sequence). This CDR3 is 16 amino acids long. Data came from immunoSEQ multiplex PCR; TCRdb stores just in-frame clones and leaves some out. The sample contains tens of thousands of clones, almost 80% of which appear only once. The sequenced material came from peripheral blood. The chain links TRBV19 to TRBJ2-1; TRBD2 might be the D (6 bases). This clonotype was obtained from an elderly man with acute or convalescent COVID-19. CDR3 loop: CASSLVRGSSYNEQFF. In nucleotides, the CDR3 is TGTGCCAGTAGTTTGGTACGGGGGAGCTCCTACAATGAGCAGTTCTTC.